The table lists the clone carrying this T cell receptor beta chain with a few counts. Its matching antigen is unknown. Assay: immunoSEQ multiplex PCR; the TCRdb copy retains only in-frame clones and omits some. The sample lists around 7,400 clones, over 65% occurring once. CD8+CD4-CD45RA- cells, CCR7-positive or negative, formed the memory CD8 sort. The sample is drawn from a study of CD39 and CD103 CD8 tumor-infiltrating T cells. Germline V CDR1 and CDR2: LGHNT, FRNRAP. V dropped 4 bases and J dropped 5 bases, with 6 bases sitting between them. The CDR3 loop spans 13 amino acids. General study points: DP TIL clonotypes were rarely found in blood or uninvolved lymph node.

Sequencing input: CD8+ T cells sorted from blood. The subset denotes: total memory CD8 T cells (CD45RA-CCR7+/-) from blood or uninvolved lymph node. The rearrangement joins TRBV12-5 to TRBJ1-6; a weak D match, TRBD1 (6 bases). The TCR originated in a human donor with head and neck squamous cell carcinoma. The CDR3 loop reads CASGWTDNSPLHF. For the CDR3, the DNA is TGTGCTAGTGGTTGGACAGATAATTCACCCCTCCACTTT.